The clone carrying this TCR beta chain was picked up many times. Its specificity is not known. The CDR3 covers 16 residues. J gave up 1 base and V 0 bases, and 5 bases lay outside the gene matches. The V gene's germline CDR1 is MNHEY and CDR2 SVGEGT. Every TCR cDNA molecule bore its own unique molecular identifier. MiXCR, applied by TCRdb to the 5' RACE reads, yields one record per CDR3 protein. The table records approximately 29,000 distinct CDR3 sequences, roughly 8.4% of them present only once. The sample belongs to a study of spatial heterogeneity in lung cancer. Across the study: Beta-chain sequences were consistently detected more often than alpha-chain sequences. General study findings and limits: Expanded tumor TCRs that were ubiquitous appeared in blood more at resection than follow-up.

The sample's time point: sample taken at primary tumor resection. No cell sorting; template was whole RNA from tumor, lung tissue or PBMC. There were 70 to 80 donors, all of them untreated patients with early-stage non-small cell lung cancer. The clonotype originates from a female donor with early-stage non-small cell lung cancer. V and J are TRBV6-2 or TRBV6-3 and TRBJ2-7, with TRBD2 identical over 8 bases. The source was PBMCs, collected at surgery. The DNA of the CDR3 is TGTGCCAGCAGTTACTCCGGGAGGGCCTCATCCTACGAGCAGTACGTC. Residues: CASSYSGRASSYEQYV.